This T cell receptor (beta chain) was recovered during a study of blood T cell repertoires in COVID-19. Study-wide background: Sample material is recorded as cDNA or gDNA derived from T cells, B-cell-depleted T cells, or PBMCs.

The CDR3 consists of 12 residues. V shed 6 bases and J shed 8 bases, with 13 bases lying between them. CDR1 and CDR2 (germline): SNHLY, FYNNEI. Researchers sorted participants into cohorts using their self-reported clinical history. Original methodology: Estimation of nucleated cell counts relied on the amplification of reference gene primers. Produced via immunoSEQ multiplex PCR; TCRdb's table is partial and in-frame only. Clonal size and the V and J genes are those of that table, whereas D and trimming came from the DNA. This sample has a few hundred thousand clones; approximately 91% occur once, and the top ten carry 0.95% to 1.5%.

The sample comprised PBMCs or T cells enriched from blood (not recorded which). V is TRBV2 and J is TRBJ1-2; possible D gene TRBD1, 6 bases. This receptor was identified in a human donor in a cohort exposed to, infected with or recovered from COVID-19 (not recorded which). The donor label of this sample is uncertain. As DNA, the CDR3 is TGTGCCAGCAGGGACAGTGGTAGCGGCTACACCTTC. Encoded protein: CASRDSGSGYTF.